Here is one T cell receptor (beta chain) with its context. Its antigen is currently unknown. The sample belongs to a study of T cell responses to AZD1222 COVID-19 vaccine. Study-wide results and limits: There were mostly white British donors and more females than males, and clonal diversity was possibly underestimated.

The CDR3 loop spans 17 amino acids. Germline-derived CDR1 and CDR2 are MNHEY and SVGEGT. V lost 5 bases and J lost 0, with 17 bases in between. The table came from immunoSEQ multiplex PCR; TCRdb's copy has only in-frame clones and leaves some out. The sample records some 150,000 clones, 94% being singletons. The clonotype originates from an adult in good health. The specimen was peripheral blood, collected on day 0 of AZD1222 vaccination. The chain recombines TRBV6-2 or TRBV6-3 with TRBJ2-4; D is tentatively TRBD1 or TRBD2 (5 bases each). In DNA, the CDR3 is TGTGCCAGCAGTGGACGTATCTCGGGGCTAGCCAAAAACATTCAGTACTTC. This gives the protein CASSGRISGLAKNIQYF.